The entry that follows covers one T cell receptor (beta chain) sequence. Its antigen is still unknown. Data came from immunoSEQ multiplex PCR; TCRdb stores just in-frame clones and leaves some out. Seen here are about 120,000 clones, approximately 92% observed once, and the top ten hold about 0.3%. The data stem from a study of T cell repertoires and HLA-DP antigens. Study as a whole: Transduced HeLa cells presented HLA-DP to CD4+ T cells. A couple of male donors and one female donor spanned ages 18-to-29 through 60-to-69. Points from the study as a whole: Sorted CD137+ clonality was about 0.4 for both alloantigens, versus approximately 0.04 pre-culture. A non-physiological HeLa system presented antigen to total CD4+ responders.

V was pared by 0 bases and J by 6 bases, with 4 bases of the junction left unmatched. Germline V gene data show CDR1 as LGHNA and CDR2 as YNFKEQ. The CDR3 runs to 16 residues. The rearrangement links TRBV4-2 to TRBJ2-7; 14 bases are shared with TRBD2. Sequencing was carried out using CD4+ T cells from PBMCs. The source is a woman younger than 30 in good health and CMV-seronegative. The CDR3 sequence is CASSQEGLAGVPEQYF. The CDR3 DNA follows: TGTGCCAGCAGCCAAGAGGGACTAGCGGGAGTTCCCGAGCAGTACTTC.